The sequence of this TCR beta chain was determined in a study of cytomegalovirus exposure and HLA in healthy donors. Study as a whole: Caucasian-associated ancestry cluster membership applied to about 77% of approximately 420 genotyped donors. Study-wide points: Most TCR sequences were uncommon, yet certain public TCRs appeared in many donors. A further, later analysis showed that HLA-associated TCR beta chains (compared with equally common others) were more clonally expanded. Common viral pathogens were later found to be apparently linked to several of the most significant clusters.

This CDR3 has 15 amino acids. Germline CDR1 reads MNHNS; CDR2 reads SASEGT. V gave up 4 bases and J gave up 7 bases; unmatched junction bases: 8. Researchers ran the PCR with 60 Vbeta and 13 Jbeta primers. The protocol was immunoSEQ multiplex PCR, while the TCRdb copy is restricted to in-frame clones and leaves out a portion. The sample holds over 150,000 clones, 82% seen once. For this clone: What it binds is not known.

This sequence joins TRBV6-1 and TRBJ2-1; the match to TRBD2 covers 9 bases. This receptor was identified in a boy aged 2-15 years in good health and CMV-seronegative. Sample: PBMCs. The CDR3 sequence is CASSVVSGGGNEQFF. In DNA, the CDR3 is TGTGCCAGCAGTGTCGTTAGCGGGGGAGGGAATGAGCAGTTCTTC.